A selection of T cell receptor beta chains follows, all from one sample in a study of T cells in narcolepsy. The assay was immunoSEQ multiplex PCR, and TCRdb's table has in-frame clones only and misses some. Altogether tens of thousands of clones are present, around two thirds being singletons, with the ten largest covering more than 10%. Sequences were obtained from memory (CD45RA-) CD4+ T cells from blood. Source of these receptors: a human donor in good health. CDR3s include the opening cysteine and the closing phenylalanine or tryptophan. A D gene is named only where the DNA matches it firmly. Clone size is stated in some rows and not others, as once, few, many or a class when expanded.

j_call: TRBJ2-2; d_call: -; v_call: TRBV4-2; cdr3_length: 15; clone_size: -; cdr3_nt: TGTGCCAGCAGCCGGGACGGAACGAACACCGGGGAGCTGTTTTTT; cdr3_aa: CASSRDGTNTGELFF
j_call: TRBJ2-7; d_call: -; v_call: TRBV6-5; cdr3_length: 14; clone_size: few; cdr3_nt: TGTGCGACCGGGCGGCCAGGGAGCTCCTACGAGCAGTACTTC; cdr3_aa: CATGRPGSSYEQYF
j_call: TRBJ2-4; d_call: -; v_call: TRBV28; cdr3_length: 13; clone_size: -; cdr3_nt: TGTGCCAGCCGACCTGGTGGGACGGACATTCAGTACTTC; cdr3_aa: CASRPGGTDIQYF
j_call: TRBJ1-1; d_call: TRBD1; v_call: TRBV29-1; cdr3_length: 12; clone_size: -; cdr3_nt: TGCAGCGTTGCACAGGGGCGGGCTGAAGCTTTCTTT; cdr3_aa: CSVAQGRAEAFF
j_call: TRBJ2-5; d_call: -; v_call: TRBV18; cdr3_length: 13; clone_size: -; cdr3_nt: TGTGCCAGCTCACCAAATATCCAAGAGACCCAGTACTTC; cdr3_aa: CASSPNIQETQYF
j_call: TRBJ2-1; d_call: TRBD1; v_call: TRBV6-5; cdr3_length: 11; clone_size: -; cdr3_nt: TGTGCCAGCAGGTCAGGGGGTGAGCAGTTCTTC; cdr3_aa: CASRSGGEQFF
j_call: TRBJ2-5; d_call: -; v_call: TRBV13; cdr3_length: 13; clone_size: -; cdr3_nt: TGTGCCAGCAGCCCCCCGGGGGTAGAGACCCAGTACTTC; cdr3_aa: CASSPPGVETQYF
j_call: TRBJ1-5; d_call: -; v_call: TRBV30; cdr3_length: 11; clone_size: -; cdr3_nt: TGTGCCTGGAGTAAGGGGCAGCCCCAGCATTTT; cdr3_aa: CAWSKGQPQHF
j_call: TRBJ1-1; d_call: -; v_call: TRBV9; cdr3_length: 15; clone_size: -; cdr3_nt: TGTGCCAGCAGCGGGCCTTACGTCATGAACACTGAAGCTTTCTTT; cdr3_aa: CASSGPYVMNTEAFF
j_call: TRBJ2-1; d_call: -; v_call: TRBV5-5; cdr3_length: 15; clone_size: -; cdr3_nt: TGTGCCAGCAGCTTGGATCCCAGGGGCGGGTATGAGCAGTTCTTC; cdr3_aa: CASSLDPRGGYEQFF
j_call: TRBJ1-2; d_call: TRBD1; v_call: TRBV9; cdr3_length: 17; clone_size: few; cdr3_nt: TGTGCCAGCAGCGTAGCGACAGGGGGCCTAGGGGGCTATGGCTACACCTTC; cdr3_aa: CASSVATGGLGGYGYTF
j_call: TRBJ2-1; d_call: TRBD2; v_call: TRBV28; cdr3_length: 15; clone_size: -; cdr3_nt: TGTGCCAGCAGCCCAGGCGGGGGAGGCTGGGGTGAGCAGTTCTTC; cdr3_aa: CASSPGGGGWGEQFF
j_call: TRBJ2-3; d_call: -; v_call: TRBV5-4; cdr3_length: 14; clone_size: -; cdr3_nt: TGTGCCAGCACGGAAGGGCCCCACGCAGATACGCAGTATTTT; cdr3_aa: CASTEGPHADTQYF
j_call: TRBJ1-6; d_call: -; v_call: TRBV9; cdr3_length: 14; clone_size: -; cdr3_nt: TGTGCCAGCAGACATGGGGATAGTAACTCACCCCTCCACTTT; cdr3_aa: CASRHGDSNSPLHF
j_call: TRBJ1-6; d_call: -; v_call: TRBV6-5; cdr3_length: 15; clone_size: medium-sized; cdr3_nt: TGTGCCAGCAGTATTTCAGGGAGGGACAATTCACCCCTCCACTTT; cdr3_aa: CASSISGRDNSPLHF
j_call: TRBJ2-7; d_call: TRBD2; v_call: TRBV5-8; cdr3_length: 14; clone_size: -; cdr3_nt: TGTGCCAGCAGCCCGGGACTAGCGGGAGGTAGGCCGTACTTC; cdr3_aa: CASSPGLAGGRPYF
j_call: TRBJ2-3; d_call: TRBD2; v_call: TRBV6-5; cdr3_length: 15; clone_size: -; cdr3_nt: TGTGCCAGCAGTGTGCTAGCGGGAAGCACAGATACGCAGTATTTT; cdr3_aa: CASSVLAGSTDTQYF
j_call: TRBJ2-5; d_call: TRBD1; v_call: TRBV13; cdr3_length: 14; clone_size: few; cdr3_nt: TGTGCCAGCAGCCGCCGACAGGGGGACGGGACCCAGTACTTC; cdr3_aa: CASSRRQGDGTQYF
j_call: TRBJ2-1; d_call: -; v_call: TRBV6-4; cdr3_length: 12; clone_size: -; cdr3_nt: TGTGCCAGCAGAGTAAGGGTAGGTGAGCAGTTCTTC; cdr3_aa: CASRVRVGEQFF
j_call: TRBJ1-2; d_call: -; v_call: TRBV10-3; cdr3_length: 12; clone_size: -; cdr3_nt: TGTGCCATCAGTGAGCAGGCGGATGGCTACACCTTC; cdr3_aa: CAISEQADGYTF
j_call: TRBJ2-5; d_call: TRBD2; v_call: TRBV9; cdr3_length: 16; clone_size: -; cdr3_nt: TGTGCCAGCAGCGTAGGACTAGCGGGAATCCGAGAGACCCAGTACTTC; cdr3_aa: CASSVGLAGIRETQYF
j_call: TRBJ2-1; d_call: TRBD2; v_call: TRBV7-2; cdr3_length: 16; clone_size: once; cdr3_nt: TGTGCCAGCAGCCCCCAGGCTACTAGCGGAAACAATGAGCAGTTCTTC; cdr3_aa: CASSPQATSGNNEQFF
j_call: TRBJ1-2; d_call: -; v_call: TRBV7-3; cdr3_length: 13; clone_size: few; cdr3_nt: TGTGCCAGCAGCGCCTCAGGGGCAGGTGGCTACACCTTC; cdr3_aa: CASSASGAGGYTF
j_call: TRBJ2-1; d_call: -; v_call: TRBV2; cdr3_length: 15; clone_size: -; cdr3_nt: TGTGCCAGCAGTTCGGCGGCAGGGGCGACCGGTGAGCAGTTCTTC; cdr3_aa: CASSSAAGATGEQFF
j_call: TRBJ2-3; d_call: -; v_call: TRBV2; cdr3_length: 11; clone_size: -; cdr3_nt: TGTGCCAGCAGGGTATCAGATACGCAGTATTTT; cdr3_aa: CASRVSDTQYF
j_call: TRBJ2-3; d_call: -; v_call: TRBV7-8; cdr3_length: 16; clone_size: -; cdr3_nt: TGTGCCAGCAGCTTAAGGGCTAGCCTAGGGACAGATACGCAGTATTTT; cdr3_aa: CASSLRASLGTDTQYF
j_call: TRBJ2-7; d_call: -; v_call: TRBV5-5; cdr3_length: 13; clone_size: -; cdr3_nt: TGTGCCAGCAGCCGGGACGGATTGTACGAGCAGTACTTC; cdr3_aa: CASSRDGLYEQYF
j_call: TRBJ2-1; d_call: TRBD2; v_call: TRBV9; cdr3_length: 15; clone_size: -; cdr3_nt: TGTGCCAGCAGCGTCAGACTAGCGGACTACAATGAGCAGTTCTTC; cdr3_aa: CASSVRLADYNEQFF
j_call: TRBJ2-7; d_call: -; v_call: TRBV18; cdr3_length: 13; clone_size: -; cdr3_nt: TGTGCCAGCTCACCAAGAGACATCGGCGAGCAGTACTTC; cdr3_aa: CASSPRDIGEQYF
j_call: TRBJ2-1; d_call: -; v_call: TRBV10-3; cdr3_length: 14; clone_size: -; cdr3_nt: TGTGCCATCAGTGTTTCCGTGGGGACCCATGAGCAGTTCTTC; cdr3_aa: CAISVSVGTHEQFF
j_call: TRBJ1-1; d_call: -; v_call: TRBV30; cdr3_length: 16; clone_size: -; cdr3_nt: TGTGCCTGGAGTTCTTGGGGGGGGATCGGTTCAGCTGAAGCTTTCTTT; cdr3_aa: CAWSSWGGIGSAEAFF
j_call: TRBJ2-7; d_call: TRBD2; v_call: TRBV7-3; cdr3_length: 16; clone_size: -; cdr3_nt: TGTGCCAGCAGCTTAAGACTAGCGGGAGGTGTCAACGAGCAGTACTTC; cdr3_aa: CASSLRLAGGVNEQYF